This is a list of T cell receptor beta chains from one sample in a study of T cells in Graves' hyperthyroidism and ophthalmopathy. One entry per CDR3 protein, called by TCRdb with MiXCR from the multiplex PCR reads. Of about 400,000 distinct CDR3 sequences listed, more than 12% are singletons. Material for sequencing was blood. These receptors all come from a man in his forties or fifties with Graves' ophthalmopathy. Both conserved end residues are part of each CDR3. D genes are given only for firm matches. The size entry is marked missing in some rows and otherwise reads once, few, many or a size class.

v_call,d_call,clone_size,j_call,cdr3_nt,cdr3_aa
TRBV7-6,TRBD1,many,TRBJ1-1,TGTGCCAGCAGCCCGGGACAGATAGACACTGAAGCTTTCTTT,CASSPGQIDTEAFF
TRBV29-1,-,-,TRBJ2-7,TGCAGCGCGGGAAAAAGCTCCTACGAGCAGTACTTC,CSAGKSSYEQYF
TRBV9,TRBD2,-,TRBJ2-2,TGTGCCAGCAGCGTAGTGGGAGGACTAGCGGGAGTGATGGGGACCGGGGAGCTGTTTTTT,CASSVVGGLAGVMGTGELFF
TRBV11-3,-,many,TRBJ1-1,TGTGCCAGCAGCTTAGATTACCAGGGTACTGAAGCTTTCTTT,CASSLDYQGTEAFF
TRBV28,TRBD2,-,TRBJ2-5,TGTGCCAGCAGTGCTCGGACTAGCGGGAGTGAGACCCAGTACTTC,CASSARTSGSETQYF
TRBV28,-,many,TRBJ1-2,TGTGCCAGCAGGCCCCCGGGCTATGGCTACACCTTC,CASRPPGYGYTF
TRBV14,-,-,TRBJ2-5,TGTGCCAGCAGCCAACCAGCGGGTCCGGAGACCCAGTACTTC,CASSQPAGPETQYF
TRBV6-1,TRBD1,many,TRBJ1-5,TGTGCCAGCAGGGCCGGGACAGGGGGCGCGTTCCAGCCCCAGCATTTT,CASRAGTGGAFQPQHF
TRBV12-3/TRBV12-4,-,many,TRBJ1-2,TGTGCCAGCAGTTTCAGGGGTCGCAACTATGGCTACACCTTC,CASSFRGRNYGYTF
TRBV7-9,TRBD1,many,TRBJ1-5,TGTGCCAGCAGCTTAGACAGGGGAGCTAGCAATCAGCCCCAGCATTTT,CASSLDRGASNQPQHF